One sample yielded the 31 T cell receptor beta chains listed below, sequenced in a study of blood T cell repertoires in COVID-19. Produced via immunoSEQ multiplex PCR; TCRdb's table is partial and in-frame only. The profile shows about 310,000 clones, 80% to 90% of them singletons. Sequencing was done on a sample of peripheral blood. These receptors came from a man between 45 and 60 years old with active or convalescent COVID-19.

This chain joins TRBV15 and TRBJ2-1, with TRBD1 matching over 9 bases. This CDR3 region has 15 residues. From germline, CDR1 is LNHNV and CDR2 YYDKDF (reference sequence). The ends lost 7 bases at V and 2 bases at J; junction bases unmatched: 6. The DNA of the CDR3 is TGTGCCACCAAACAGGACAGGGGCACCTACAATGAGCAGTTCTTC. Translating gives CATKQDRGTYNEQFF. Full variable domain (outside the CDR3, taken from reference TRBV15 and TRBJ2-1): DAMVIQNPRYQVTQFGKPVTLSCSQTLNHNVMYWYQQKSSQAPKLLFHYYDKDFNNEADTPDNFQSRRPNTSFCFLDIRSPGLGDTAMYLCATKQDRGTYNEQFFGPGTRLTVL.

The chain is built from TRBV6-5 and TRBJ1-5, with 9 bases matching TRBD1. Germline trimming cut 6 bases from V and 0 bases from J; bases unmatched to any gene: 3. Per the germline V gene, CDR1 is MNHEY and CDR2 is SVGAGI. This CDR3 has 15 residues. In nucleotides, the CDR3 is TGTGCCAGCAGCTGGGGACAGGGTAGCAATCAGCCCCAGCATTTT. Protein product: CASSWGQGSNQPQHF.

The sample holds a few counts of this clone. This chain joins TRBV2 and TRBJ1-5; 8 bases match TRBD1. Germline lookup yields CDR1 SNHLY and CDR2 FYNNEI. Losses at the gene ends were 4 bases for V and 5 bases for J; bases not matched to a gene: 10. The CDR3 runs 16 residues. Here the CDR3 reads CASSASGDRIDQPQHF. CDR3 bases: TGTGCCAGCAGTGCTAGCGGGGACAGGATAGATCAGCCCCAGCATTTT. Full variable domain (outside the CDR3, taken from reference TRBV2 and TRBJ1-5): EPEVTQTPSHQVTQMGQEVILRCVPISNHLYFYWYRQILGQKVEFLVSFYNNEISEKSEIFDDQFSVERPDGSNFTLKIRSTKLEDSAMYFCASSASGDRIDQPQHFGDGTRLSIL.

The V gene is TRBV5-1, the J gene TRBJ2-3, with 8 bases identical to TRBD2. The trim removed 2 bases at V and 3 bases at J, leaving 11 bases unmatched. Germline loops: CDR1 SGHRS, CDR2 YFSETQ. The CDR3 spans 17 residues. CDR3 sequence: CASSLVASGSGTDTQYF. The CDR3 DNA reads TGCGCCAGCAGCTTAGTAGCCAGCGGGAGTGGGACAGATACGCAGTATTTT.

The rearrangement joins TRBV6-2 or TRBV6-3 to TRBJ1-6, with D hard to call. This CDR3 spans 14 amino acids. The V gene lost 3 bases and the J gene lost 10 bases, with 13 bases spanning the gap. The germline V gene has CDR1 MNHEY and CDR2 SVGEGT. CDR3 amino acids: CASSYRGRGSPLHF. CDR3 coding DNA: TGTGCCAGCAGTTATAGAGGGCGCGGATCACCCCTCCACTTT.

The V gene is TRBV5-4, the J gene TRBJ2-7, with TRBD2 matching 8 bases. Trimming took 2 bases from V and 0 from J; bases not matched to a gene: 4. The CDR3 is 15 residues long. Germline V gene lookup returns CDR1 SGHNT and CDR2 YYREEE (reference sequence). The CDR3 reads CASSFGGRSSYEQYF. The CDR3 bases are TGTGCCAGCAGCTTCGGCGGGAGGAGCTCCTACGAGCAGTACTTC.

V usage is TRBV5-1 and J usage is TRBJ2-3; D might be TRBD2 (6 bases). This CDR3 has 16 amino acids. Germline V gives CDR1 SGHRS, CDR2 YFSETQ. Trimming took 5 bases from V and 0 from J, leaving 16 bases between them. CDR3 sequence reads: CASSFSLATSTDTQYF. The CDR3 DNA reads TGCGCCAGCAGTTTCTCGCTAGCGACAAGCACAGATACGCAGTATTTT.

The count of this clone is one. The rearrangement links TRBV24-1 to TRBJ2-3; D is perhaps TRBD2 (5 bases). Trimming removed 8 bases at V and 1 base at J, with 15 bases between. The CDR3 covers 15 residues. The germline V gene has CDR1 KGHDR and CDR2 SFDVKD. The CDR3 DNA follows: TGTGCCACCAACCAAGCGGACGGAGGCACAGATACGCAGTATTTT. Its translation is CATNQADGGTDTQYF.

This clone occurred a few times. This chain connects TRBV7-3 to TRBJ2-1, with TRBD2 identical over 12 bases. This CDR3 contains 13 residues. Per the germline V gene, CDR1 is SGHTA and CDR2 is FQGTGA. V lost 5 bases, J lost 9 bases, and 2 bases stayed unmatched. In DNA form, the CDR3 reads TGTGCCAGCAGCGCTAGCGGGGGGGGTGAGCAGTTCTTC. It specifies CASSASGGGEQFF.

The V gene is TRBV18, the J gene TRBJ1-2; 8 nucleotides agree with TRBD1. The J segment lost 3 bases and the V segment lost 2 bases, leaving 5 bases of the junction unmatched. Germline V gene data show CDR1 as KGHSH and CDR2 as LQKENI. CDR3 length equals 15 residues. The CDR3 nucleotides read TGTGCCAGCTCACCAGCTGGGACAGGAGACTATGGCTACACCTTC. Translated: CASSPAGTGDYGYTF.

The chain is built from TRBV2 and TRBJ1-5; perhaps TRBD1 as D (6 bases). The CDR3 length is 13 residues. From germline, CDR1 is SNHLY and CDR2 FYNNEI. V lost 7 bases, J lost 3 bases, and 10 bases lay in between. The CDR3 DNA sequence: TGTGCCAGCACTAGACAGGCCAATCAGCCCCAGCATTTT. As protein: CASTRQANQPQHF.

The CDR3 bases are TGCGCCAGCAGACCTAATCAGGTTACCGGGGAGCTGTTTTTT. It encodes CASRPNQVTGELFF. The rearrangement joins TRBV5-1 to TRBJ2-2; no definite D call. V was cut by 5 bases and J by 5 bases, with 13 bases left in between. Looked up from germline, CDR1 is SGHRS and CDR2 is YFSETQ. The CDR3 consists of 14 residues.

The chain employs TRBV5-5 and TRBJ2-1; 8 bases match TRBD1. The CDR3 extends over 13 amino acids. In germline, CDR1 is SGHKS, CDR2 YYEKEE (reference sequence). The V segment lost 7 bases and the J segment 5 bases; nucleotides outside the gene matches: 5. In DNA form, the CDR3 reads TGTGCCAGCTCATTGACAGGGGACAATGAGCAGTTCTTC. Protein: CASSLTGDNEQFF.

The CDR3 DNA reads as TGTGCCAGCAGCTTGAGCATAAACACTGAAGCTTTCTTT. It is translated as CASSLSINTEAFF. The chain carries TRBV5-8 and TRBJ1-1; D is undetermined. This CDR3 spans 13 amino acids. Per the germline V gene, CDR1 is SGHTS and CDR2 is YDEGEE. The V end lost 1 base, the J end lost 2 bases, and 6 bases lay between the germline ends.

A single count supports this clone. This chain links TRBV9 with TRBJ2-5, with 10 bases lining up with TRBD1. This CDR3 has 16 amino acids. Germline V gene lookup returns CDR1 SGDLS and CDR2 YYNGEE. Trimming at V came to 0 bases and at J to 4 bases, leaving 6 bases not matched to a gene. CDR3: CASSVGGQGIGETQYF. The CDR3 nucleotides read TGTGCCAGCAGCGTAGGGGGACAGGGGATAGGAGAGACCCAGTACTTC.

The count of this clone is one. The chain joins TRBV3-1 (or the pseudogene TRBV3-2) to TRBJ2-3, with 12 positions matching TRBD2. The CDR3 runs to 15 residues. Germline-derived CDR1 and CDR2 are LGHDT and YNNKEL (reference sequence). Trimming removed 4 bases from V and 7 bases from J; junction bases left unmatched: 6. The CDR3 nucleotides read TGTGCCAGCAGCCGGACTAGCGGGGACTTTAATACGCAGTATTTT. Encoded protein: CASSRTSGDFNTQYF.

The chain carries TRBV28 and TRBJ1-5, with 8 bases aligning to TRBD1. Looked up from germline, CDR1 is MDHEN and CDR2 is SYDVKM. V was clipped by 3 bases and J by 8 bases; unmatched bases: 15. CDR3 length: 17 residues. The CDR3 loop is CASSFRDRTAVGEPQHF. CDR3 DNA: TGTGCCAGCAGTTTCCGGGACAGGACCGCGGTCGGCGAGCCCCAGCATTTT.

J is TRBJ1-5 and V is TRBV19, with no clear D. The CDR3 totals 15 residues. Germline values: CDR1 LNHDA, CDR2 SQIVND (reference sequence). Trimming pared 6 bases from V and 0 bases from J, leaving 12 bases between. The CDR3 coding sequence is TGTGCCAGTAGGATCGAACGACATAGCAATCAGCCCCAGCATTTT. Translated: CASRIERHSNQPQHF.

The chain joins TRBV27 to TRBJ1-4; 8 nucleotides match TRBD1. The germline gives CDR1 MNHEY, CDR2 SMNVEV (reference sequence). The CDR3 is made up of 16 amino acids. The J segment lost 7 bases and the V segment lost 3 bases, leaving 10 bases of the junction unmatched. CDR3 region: CASSFSSGGSGEKLFF. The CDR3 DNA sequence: TGTGCCAGCAGTTTTTCCTCAGGGGGCTCGGGTGAAAAACTGTTTTTT. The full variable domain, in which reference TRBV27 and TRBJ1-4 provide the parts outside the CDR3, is EAQVTQNPRYLITVTGKKLTVTCSQNMNHEYMSWYRQDPGLGLRQIYYSMNVEVTDKGDVPEGYKVSRKEKRNFPLILESPSPNQTSLYFCASSFSSGGSGEKLFFGSGTQLSVL.

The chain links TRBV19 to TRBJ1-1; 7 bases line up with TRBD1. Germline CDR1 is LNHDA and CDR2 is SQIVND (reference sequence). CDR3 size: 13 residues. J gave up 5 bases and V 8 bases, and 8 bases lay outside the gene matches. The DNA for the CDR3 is TGTGCCAGTTTCCCAGACAGGGCGACTGAAGCTTTCTTT. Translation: CASFPDRATEAFF. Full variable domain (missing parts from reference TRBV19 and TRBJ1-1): DGGITQSPKYLFRKEGQNVTLSCEQNLNHDAMYWYRQDPGQGLRLIYYSQIVNDFQKGDIAEGYSVSREKKESFPLTVTSAQKNPTAFYLCASFPDRATEAFFGQGTRLTVV.

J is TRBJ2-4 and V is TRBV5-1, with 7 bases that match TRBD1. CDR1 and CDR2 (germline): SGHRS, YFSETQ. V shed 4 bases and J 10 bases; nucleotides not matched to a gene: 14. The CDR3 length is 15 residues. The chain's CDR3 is CASSLGDRDNEIQYF. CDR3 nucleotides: TGCGCCAGCAGCCTCGGCGACAGGGACAATGAGATTCAGTACTTC.

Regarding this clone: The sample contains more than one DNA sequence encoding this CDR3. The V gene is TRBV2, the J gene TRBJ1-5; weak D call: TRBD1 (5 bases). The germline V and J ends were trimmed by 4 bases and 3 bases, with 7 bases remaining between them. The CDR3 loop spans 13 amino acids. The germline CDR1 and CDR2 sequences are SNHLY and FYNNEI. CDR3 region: CASSGQLNQPQHF. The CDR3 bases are TGTGCCAGCAGTGGACAGCTCAATCAGCCCCAGCATTTT.

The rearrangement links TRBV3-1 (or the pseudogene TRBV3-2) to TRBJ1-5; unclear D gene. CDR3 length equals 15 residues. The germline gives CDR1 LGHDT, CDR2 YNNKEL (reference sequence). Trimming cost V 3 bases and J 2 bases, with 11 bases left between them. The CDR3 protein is CASSHSHSGNQPQHF. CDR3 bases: TGTGCCAGCAGCCACTCCCATAGTGGCAATCAGCCCCAGCATTTT.

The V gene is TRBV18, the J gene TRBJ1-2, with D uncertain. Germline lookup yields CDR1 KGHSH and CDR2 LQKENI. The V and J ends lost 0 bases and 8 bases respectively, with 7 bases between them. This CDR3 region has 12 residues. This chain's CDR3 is CASSPPRGGYTF. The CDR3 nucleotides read TGTGCCAGCTCACCACCCCGAGGCGGCTACACCTTC.

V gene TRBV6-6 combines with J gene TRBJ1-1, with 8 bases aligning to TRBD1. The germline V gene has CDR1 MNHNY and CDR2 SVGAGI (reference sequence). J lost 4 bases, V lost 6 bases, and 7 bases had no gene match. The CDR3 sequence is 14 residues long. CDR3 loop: CASRRGQGGTEAFF. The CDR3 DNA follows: TGTGCCAGCAGACGCGGACAGGGTGGCACTGAAGCTTTCTTT.

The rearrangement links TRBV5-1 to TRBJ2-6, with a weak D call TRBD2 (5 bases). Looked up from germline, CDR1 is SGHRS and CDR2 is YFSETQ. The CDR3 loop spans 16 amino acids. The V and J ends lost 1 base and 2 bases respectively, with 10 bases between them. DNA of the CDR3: TGCGCCAGCAGCTTGTGGTCGGGAACTGGGGCCAACGTCCTGACTTTC. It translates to CASSLWSGTGANVLTF.

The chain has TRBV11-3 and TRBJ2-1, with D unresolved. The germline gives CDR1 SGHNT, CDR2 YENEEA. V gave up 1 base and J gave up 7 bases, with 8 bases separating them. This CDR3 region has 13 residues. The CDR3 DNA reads TGTGCCAGCAGCTTAGGCGAAGCGAATGAGCAGTTCTTC. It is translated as CASSLGEANEQFF.

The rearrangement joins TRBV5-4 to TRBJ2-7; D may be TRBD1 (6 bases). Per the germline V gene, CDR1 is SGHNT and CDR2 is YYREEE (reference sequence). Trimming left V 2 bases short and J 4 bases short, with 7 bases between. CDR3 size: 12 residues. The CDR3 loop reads CASSLQGYEQYF. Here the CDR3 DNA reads TGTGCCAGCAGCTTACAGGGATACGAGCAGTACTTC.

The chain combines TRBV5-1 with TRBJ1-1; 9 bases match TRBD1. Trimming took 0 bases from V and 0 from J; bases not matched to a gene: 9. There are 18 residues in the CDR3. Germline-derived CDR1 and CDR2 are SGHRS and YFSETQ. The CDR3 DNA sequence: TGCGCCAGCAGCTTGGCGGCGACAGGGGGGCGTCTGAACACTGAAGCTTTCTTT. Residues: CASSLAATGGRLNTEAFF. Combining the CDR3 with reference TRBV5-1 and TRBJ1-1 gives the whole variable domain KAGVTQTPRYLIKTRGQQVTLSCSPISGHRSVSWYQQTPGQGLQFLFEYFSETQRNKGNFPGRFSGRQFSNSRSEMNVSTLELGDSALYLCASSLAATGGRLNTEAFFGQGTRLTVV.

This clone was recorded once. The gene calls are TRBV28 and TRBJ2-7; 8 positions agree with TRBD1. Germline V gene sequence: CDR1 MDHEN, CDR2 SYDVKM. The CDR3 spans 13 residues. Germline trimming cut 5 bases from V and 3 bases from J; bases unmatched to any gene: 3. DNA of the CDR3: TGTGCCAGCAGTGTAGGACAGGGCTACGAGCAGTACTTC. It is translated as CASSVGQGYEQYF.

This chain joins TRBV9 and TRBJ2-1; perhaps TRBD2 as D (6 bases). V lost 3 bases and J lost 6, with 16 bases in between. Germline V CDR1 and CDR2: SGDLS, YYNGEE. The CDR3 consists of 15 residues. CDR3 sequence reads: CASSAGGVEGNEQFF. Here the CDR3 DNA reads TGTGCCAGCAGCGCCGGCGGGGTAGAGGGCAATGAGCAGTTCTTC.